This TCR beta chain was profiled in a study of vaccination and CD4 T cells after COVID-19. With the Oncomine TCR Beta short-read assay, DNA from cultured CD4+ T cells was sequenced. TCRdb ran MiXCR on the PCR reads and lists one entry per CDR3 protein. The data hold some 14,000 distinct CDR3 sequences, with roughly 71% observed a single time. Germline V gene data show CDR1 as MRHNA and CDR2 as SNTAGT. Trimming shortened V by 7 bases and J by 6 bases, and 18 bases separated the two germline ends. The CDR3 runs to 14 residues. Sample treatment: roughly 10-day PBMC culture with coronavirus spike peptide pools or control peptides (ViraFEST assay). First, ViraFEST expanded antigen-specific T cells with peptide pools, and next it sequenced the TCRs. This clonotype is classed as large. Its antigen is undetermined.

This chain joins TRBV6-4 and TRBJ1-2; D unclear. Source material: CD4+ T cells from blood, cultured in vitro. The receptor's source is a human donor who had recovered from COVID-19. CDR3 sequence (DNA): TGTGCCAGCACCCGAGCGGGTAAGGTGGATGGCTACACCTTC. It specifies CASTRAGKVDGYTF.